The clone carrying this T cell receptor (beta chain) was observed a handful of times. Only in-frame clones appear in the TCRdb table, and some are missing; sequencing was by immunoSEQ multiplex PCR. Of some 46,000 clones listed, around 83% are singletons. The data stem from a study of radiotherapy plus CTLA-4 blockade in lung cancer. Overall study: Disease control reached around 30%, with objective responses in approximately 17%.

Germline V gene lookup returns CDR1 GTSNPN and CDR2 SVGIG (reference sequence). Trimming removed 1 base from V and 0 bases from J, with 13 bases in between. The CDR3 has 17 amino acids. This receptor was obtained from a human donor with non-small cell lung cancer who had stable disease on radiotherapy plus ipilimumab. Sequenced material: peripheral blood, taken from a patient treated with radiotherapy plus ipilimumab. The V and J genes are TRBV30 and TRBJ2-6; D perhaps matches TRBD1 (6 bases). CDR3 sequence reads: CAWSAGDSSSGANVLTF. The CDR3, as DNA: TGTGCCTGGAGTGCAGGGGATTCGAGCTCTGGGGCCAACGTCCTGACTTTC. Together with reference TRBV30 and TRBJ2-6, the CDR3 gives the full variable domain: SQTIHQWPATLVQPVGSPLSLECTVEGTSNPNLYWYRQAAGRGLQLLFYSVGIGQISSEVPQNLSASRPQDRQFILSSKKLLLSDSGFYLCAWSAGDSSSGANVLTFGAGSRLTVL.